The sequence of this TCR beta chain was determined in a study of T-cell memory formation after mild COVID-19. Across the whole study: TCR clusters mostly belonged to single donors. Study-level points and caveats: Whereas later expanders leaned CD4+, clones contracting day 15 to 85 showed a balanced CD4/CD8 makeup. Largely, contracting CD4+ clones fell within CM and EM, and contracting CD8+ clones within EMRA. Memory cells collected pre-infection included some clones that later responded, suggesting cross-reactive memory joined.

Germline CDR1 reads SEHNR; CDR2 reads FQNEAQ (reference sequence). The CDR3 totals 13 residues. V lost 2 bases and J lost 5, with 9 bases in between. From the 5' RACE reads, TCRdb called clonotypes with MiXCR, one entry per CDR3 protein. The table shows around 150,000 distinct CDR3 sequences, with roughly a third occurring only once. For this clonotype: Its antigen remains unidentified.

V usage is TRBV7-9 and J usage is TRBJ1-1; D gene unclear. The TCR originated in an adult woman who had mild COVID-19 (a few samples of this study predate the infection). Cell type and time point are not known. Sequenced sample: PBMCs or a T cell subset sorted from them (not recorded which). The CDR3 DNA follows: TGTGCCAGCAGCTTAAGACTCGGGACTGAAGCTTTCTTT. Its protein is CASSLRLGTEAFF.